This T cell receptor beta chain was captured in a study of shared clonotypes between healthy human individuals. Sorted-subset replicate PCRs used 200 ng of genomic DNA. This amount corresponded to 33,000 or so T cell genomes. Only in-frame clones appear in the TCRdb table, and some are missing; sequencing was by immunoSEQ multiplex PCR. The data hold some 650,000 clones, with almost 97% observed a single time. Overall study results and limits: Of the naive CD4 clonotypes, roughly 5.2% were shared across a few donors.

CDR3 length: 15 amino acids. The V gene lost 2 bases and the J gene lost 3 bases, with 14 bases spanning the gap. A remark on this clone: Its antigen remains unidentified.

Input material: naive CD4+ T cells sorted from blood. Subset in this sample: CD45RA+ positively selected. This receptor was obtained from a woman younger than 45 in good health. The J gene is TRBJ2-7, the V gene TRBV6-7; D unclear. TRBV6-7 is designated an ORF whose function remains uncertain. CDR3 bases: TGTGCCAGCAGTTACGCCGTTCACCCCCTCTACGAGCAGTACTTC. It yields the protein CASSYAVHPLYEQYF.